In its sample, the clone carrying this T cell receptor beta chain was seen once. This sample stems from a study of blood T cell repertoires in COVID-19. Here immunoSEQ multiplex PCR was the method, and the copy in TCRdb shows in-frame clones only, minus some. In the table there are roughly 400,000 clones, roughly 90% of which are singletons. Living in roughly 25 US areas, the participants were between roughly 18 and 90 years of age. Contact with a PCR-confirmed or clinician-diagnosed COVID-19 case occurred within 2 weeks of entry. CDR3 length: 18 residues. V was pared by 2 bases and J by 0 bases, with 13 bases of the junction left unmatched. From germline, CDR1 is GTSNPN and CDR2 SVGIG (reference sequence).

The sequenced sample consisted of PBMCs or T cells enriched from blood (not recorded which). The genes are TRBV30 and TRBJ1-2; 9 bases agree with TRBD1. The receptor comes from a woman younger than 35 who had been exposed to COVID-19. The CDR3 DNA is TGTGCCTGGAGTTGGCCAGGACAGGGGCAGTTACCTAACTATGGCTACACCTTC. Translating it yields CAWSWPGQGQLPNYGYTF.